This T cell receptor (beta chain) was identified in a study of shared clonotypes between healthy human individuals. Germline V gene sequence: CDR1 LNHNV, CDR2 YYDKDF (reference sequence). CDR3 length: 14 amino acids. V lost 5 bases and J 7 bases, leaving 15 bases between the germline ends. Several immunoSEQ 96-well plates shared each subset's DNA, each plate a replicate. Sequencing was performed with immunoSEQ multiplex PCR; in TCRdb, only in-frame clones are kept and a portion is missing. The table includes about 2.4 million clones, approximately 93% detected once. The V call is TRBV15, the J call TRBJ2-1; D is uncertain. The TCR originated in a man between 18 and 35 years old in good health. Some clones in this sample may be carry-over from other donors' samples. Sequencing was done on a sample of naive CD4+ T cells from PBMCs. Documented subset: CD45RA+ positively selected. The CDR3, as DNA: TGTGCCACCAGCCCAACGACGGTATCGAATGAGCAGTTCTTC. Amino acid sequence: CATSPTTVSNEQFF. Complete variable domain (other parts from reference TRBV15 and TRBJ2-1): DAMVIQNPRYQVTQFGKPVTLSCSQTLNHNVMYWYQQKSSQAPKLLFHYYDKDFNNEADTPDNFQSRRPNTSFCFLDIRSPGLGDTAMYLCATSPTTVSNEQFFGPGTRLTVL.